This T cell receptor (beta chain) stems from a study of blood T cell repertoires in COVID-19. Profiled with immunoSEQ multiplex PCR; TCRdb holds only in-frame clones, not every one. The data show hundreds of thousands of clones, with 85% seen just once and 2% to 3% held by the top ten. Germline CDR1 reads SGHNT; CDR2 reads YYREEE (reference sequence). The CDR3 covers 14 residues. Trimming cost V 4 bases and J 4 bases, with 14 bases left between them. V usage is TRBV5-4 and J usage is TRBJ1-1; TRBD1 might be the D (6 bases). The sequence was collected from a woman aged 50 to 60 who had recovered from COVID-19. Sequenced: PBMCs or T cells enriched from blood (not recorded which). CDR3 in amino acids: CASSRMGAGTEAFF. The CDR3 DNA sequence: TGTGCCAGCAGCCGCATGGGGGCTGGCACTGAAGCTTTCTTT. The variable domain in full, with the rest retrieved from reference TRBV5-4 and TRBJ1-1, is ETGVTQSPTHLIKTRGQQVTLRCSSQSGHNTVSWYQQALGQGPQFIFQYYREEENGRGNFPPRFSGLQFPNYSSELNVNALELDDSALYLCASSRMGAGTEAFFGQGTRLTVV.